This T cell receptor beta chain was identified in a study of blood T cell repertoires in COVID-19. TCRdb keeps only in-frame clones here, not all; method: immunoSEQ multiplex PCR. Of about 160,000 clones listed, 80% to 95% are singletons. The V end lost 1 base, the J end lost 10 bases, and 16 bases lay between the germline ends. Germline V lookup: CDR1 KGHSH, CDR2 LQKENI. The CDR3 has 14 amino acids. Sequencing was performed on peripheral blood. This clonotype was obtained from a man aged 30 to 39 with COVID-19, enrolled during active disease. The V gene is TRBV18, the J gene TRBJ1-2, with D perhaps matching TRBD1 (5 bases). CDR3 region: CASSPRVDDRNYTF. The CDR3 DNA reads as TGTGCCAGCTCACCACGGGTTGATGACAGAAACTACACCTTC.